Sequencing of this T cell receptor (beta chain) was carried out in a study of shared clonotypes between healthy human individuals. Study summary: In total, the donors were two women and a few men aged 18 to 49. General observations from the study: Non-shared clonotypes were found to have lower generation probabilities than the clonotypes that were shared by all four of the sorted-subset donors. Generally, estimated richness proved larger in naive subsets than it did in memory subsets. Enrolling few donors narrowed the genetic and exposure-history diversity that was represented.

The CDR3 covers 15 residues. The germline CDR1 and CDR2 sequences are PRHDT and FYEKMQ (reference sequence). About this clone: Its antigen is undetermined. The junction does not match germline at one end; this may be a read error.

Assay used: immunoSEQ multiplex PCR; TCRdb lists only in-frame clones, some missing. The data contain around 690,000 clones, 90% of them singletons. This TCR came from a man aged 18 to 30 in good health. Some clones in this sample may be carry-over from other donors' samples. Source material: memory CD8+ T cells from PBMCs. Noted subset: CD45RO+ cells pooled with CCR7-negative TemRA cells. The rearrangement joins TRBV13 to TRBJ1-4, with D possibly TRBD1 on 5 matching bases. The DNA of the CDR3 is TGTGCCAGCAGCTTGGGTCTCGACAGCATTTCTCGTCGAGATTTT. Protein product: CASSLGLDSISRRDF.